This TCR beta chain was sequenced in a study of cytomegalovirus exposure and HLA in healthy donors (TCRdb year 2017). Describing the broader study: In an earlier analysis of roughly 590 of the donors, 250 to 350 Gb of sequence data and 90 million to 120 million unique TCR beta sequences from 150 million to 200 million T cells were reported. Roughly 300 gigabases of sequencing data and around 80 million unique TCR sequences made up an early release that covered fewer than 650 HLA-typed donors. Of the roughly 430 genotyped donors, roughly 80% fell in the genetic ancestry cluster associated with self-reported Caucasian donors. The aim of the study was to test whether cataloging public T cell receptors could identify signatures of past pathogen exposure. The study used immunosequencing to profile the T cell repertoires of several hundred subjects and linked those repertoires to cytomegalovirus serostatus. Besides the first cohort of about 730 subjects, a separate validation cohort made up of 120 different subjects was used. To predict cytomegalovirus infection status, the study brought together high-throughput TCR immunosequencing, statistical association of individual TCRs with disease status, and machine learning. A later analysis re-examined previously published TCR beta repertoires from more than 650 donors and added high-resolution HLA genotyping to investigate patterns of TCR occurrence. Rather than using new phenotypic data, the later analysis identified candidate immune exposures from TCR beta sequences and from how often those sequences occurred across donors. In an earlier analysis of 587 of the donors, high-throughput TCR beta sequencing was used to judge whether each TCR beta V gene segment behaved as functional or pseudogenic. Donor age, sex, ethnicity and CMV serostatus were compiled together with the repertoire data. Genome-wide SNP genotypes for about three fifths of the 666 donors were used in a later genetic analysis, which treated that subset as a discovery cohort. Every discovery cohort repertoire had been produced on one sequencing platform. Both class I and class II loci were covered by HLA typing, at four-digit resolution. Typing coverage varied by locus: about 629-630 donors for A, B, C, DRB1 and DQB1; approximately 500 for DQA1; over 600 for DPA1; 450 to 480 for DPB1. A few DR-DQ haplotypes were treated as single units for association and clustering because of strong linkage in the cohort. Among 398 genotyped donors of the cohort, an average of approximately 240,000 unique TCR beta nucleotide sequences were sequenced per donor, around 20% of them non-productive. Findings and caveats that apply to the study as a whole: A cluster of highly shared sequence variants was judged likely to be a technical artifact of the sequencing pipeline. Most TCR sequences were observed very rarely across donors, whereas some public TCRs were present in many individuals. When HLA alleles, especially DR and DQ, strongly co-occurred, attributing TCR associations to individual alleles was difficult. In both the original and validation cohorts, the classifier was reported to diagnose cytomegalovirus status with high specificity and sensitivity. Seventeen rarely observed V segments, including chromosome 9 orphons, were excluded from the earlier analysis of several hundred of the donors because counts were too low. A few of the identified cytomegalovirus-associated TCR beta chains were confirmed in vitro to be specific for cytomegalovirus antigens. Because the 87-base-pair reads could not distinguish some IMGT-functional V segments, including TRBV6-2 and TRBV6-3, those segments were excluded. According to a later analysis, most CMV-associated TCR beta chains appeared to be HLA-restricted, and the HLA associations seemed to be driven largely by CMV exposure. HLA typing was unavailable for some donors at each locus, so association tests used only the typed subset. V-gene and J-gene trimming of TCR beta chains was associated with a missense DCLRE1C variant in a later genetic analysis, and the association was replicated in an independent cohort. Specific HLA alleles were associated with 15,000 to 20,000 TCR beta sequences at a false discovery rate of 0.05 in a later analysis. A later analysis reported that several top co-occurrence clusters appeared linked to parvovirus B19, influenza, CMV and Epstein-Barr virus. According to a later analysis, TCR association rates differed among HLA loci, with DRB1 alleles showing the most associated TCRs and HLA-C alleles showing the fewest. The presence/absence analyses assumed that sequencing depth was roughly uniform across donors, and that assumption may not be true. Only TCR beta chains were sequenced in this cohort, and the absence of alpha or paired-chain data limited detectable features. Compared with the 666-donor mean, donors in an Asian-associated ancestry cluster had fewer N-insertions in productive TCRs, according to a later genetic analysis. Compared with equally common non-associated chains, HLA-associated TCR beta chains in a later analysis were more clonally expanded and had lower generation probabilities. A further reported finding was that TCR beta sequences accurately predicted the HLA-A and HLA-B alleles for most subjects in the first cohort. In an earlier analysis of about 600 of the donors, most TCR beta V segments appeared in productive rearrangements about 87% or about 30% of the time, broadly matching IMGT annotations. Correlated functional status among segregating V segments might reflect linkage disequilibrium, but an unknown experimental factor could not be ruled out. In the study, approximately 150 TCR beta chains were listed as associated with cytomegalovirus. The only immune exposure information available for the cohort was CMV serostatus. According to the authors, the approach could potentially be generalized to other disease states and immunological phenotypes.

This clone was counted a few times. The antigen it recognizes is unknown. Nothing much larger sits one base from this clone, and base qualities are not available. Between the V and J ends, shortened by 5 bases and 4 bases respectively, the junction contains 8 bases. CDR1 and CDR2 were assigned from the germline V gene as MNHEY and SVGAGI. From the cysteine up to the phenylalanine, the CDR3 has a length of 12 residues. Only CDR3 DNA is held: 36 bases, read in frame from base 1. The cohort was made up of 500 to 800 healthy bone marrow donors. All cohort members were sampled while nominally healthy, although unrecorded immune exposures were likely present. The donor tested CMV seropositive and was one of the 289 seropositive cohort members. A peripheral blood sample was provided by each donor, and peripheral blood mononuclear cells were used for TCR beta sequencing. Genomic DNA was extracted from the blood cell samples with the Qiagen DNeasy Blood Extraction Kit.

The library relied on the immunoSEQ multiplex PCR assay. The multiplex PCR relied on a mix of 60 forward primers for TCR Vbeta segments and 13 reverse primers for TCR Jbeta segments. Amplification of the CDR3 region of rearranged TCR beta genes was performed with a multiplex PCR assay on genomic DNA. On the Illumina HiSeq System, the amplified TCR beta libraries were sequenced as 87-base-pair reads. Per the source publication's procedure: Across the 500 to 700 repertoires, a later analysis counted 60 million to 90 million unique TCR beta chains, around 11 million of which were shared by at least two donors. A nearest-neighbor algorithm error-corrected the raw reads and collapsed the reads into unique sequences, merging closely related sequences to remove PCR and sequencing errors. V, D and J gene segments were assigned by aligning CDR3 sequences to IMGT reference sequences. For a sequence to be retained, a match of at least six nucleotides was required to both a V gene segment and a J gene segment. Rearrangements were called productive when the CDR3 lacked stop codons and stayed in frame with V and J; all others were non-productive. CDR3 was defined by IMGT convention, running from the second conserved V-encoded cysteine to the conserved J-encoded phenylalanine. Sequences without an unambiguous match to a single V gene segment were excluded from the earlier analysis of a few hundred of the donors. An earlier analysis of just under 600 of the donors called V segments functional above 56.7% productive rearrangements and segregating when the between-donor standard deviation exceeded 5%. A statistical classification framework was built for diagnosing cytomegalovirus status from the catalog of TCR beta chain sequences. In a later analysis, TCR nucleotide sequences were compared against IMGT/GENE-DB human TR gene sequences so that V and J genes could be assigned. The TCRdist pipeline was used in a later analysis to assign CDR3 sequences and most-parsimonious VDJ recombination scenarios. A later analysis defined each TCR beta chain by its CDR3 amino acid sequence plus V-gene family, and excluded reads lacking a unique V-gene family. In a later analysis, around 600 highly shared, low-generation-probability nucleotide sequences were removed to address suspected cross-contamination and a sequencing artifact. For each public chain, a later analysis derived a clonal expansion index from normalized ranks of inferred template counts within each repertoire. In a later analysis, generation probabilities were computed with a VDJ recombination model fitted to out-of-frame rearrangements, and the resulting probabilities were checked against IGoR. In a later analysis, TCR-TCR, TCR-HLA and TCR-CMV co-occurrence was scored with hypergeometric tests, and a repertoire-size bias correction was applied to TCR pairs. A later analysis estimated false discovery rates by permuting HLA or CMV assignments 20 times. In a later analysis, co-occurring TCRs were grouped using DBSCAN, and TCRdist sequence similarity was added for clustering within HLA-allele-positive subsets. Co-occurrence clustering excluded repertoires with fewer than 30,000 or more than 120,000 public chains, plus five with anomalous nucleotide sharing. TCRdb stores this immuneACCESS table with in-frame sequences only. Part of the clones is absent; in the studies checked, under half of the shortfall reflects unresolved V genes, and no reason is known for the rest. For V, J and clone size, that table is used; D and trimming come from the DNA. Present in this sample are about 160,000 clones, about four fifths of which were seen just once. Of the sample, around 6.7% falls within the top ten clones.

This TCR came from a woman in her twenties or thirties in good health and CMV-seropositive. The chain was built from TRBV6-5 and TRBJ2-5; TRBD2 is a possible D gene, resting on 6 matching bases. Sequences were obtained from PBMCs. The nucleotide sequence reads TGTGCCAGCAGTCCCGGGGGAGAGACCCAGTACTTC. The resulting protein is CASSPGGETQYF.